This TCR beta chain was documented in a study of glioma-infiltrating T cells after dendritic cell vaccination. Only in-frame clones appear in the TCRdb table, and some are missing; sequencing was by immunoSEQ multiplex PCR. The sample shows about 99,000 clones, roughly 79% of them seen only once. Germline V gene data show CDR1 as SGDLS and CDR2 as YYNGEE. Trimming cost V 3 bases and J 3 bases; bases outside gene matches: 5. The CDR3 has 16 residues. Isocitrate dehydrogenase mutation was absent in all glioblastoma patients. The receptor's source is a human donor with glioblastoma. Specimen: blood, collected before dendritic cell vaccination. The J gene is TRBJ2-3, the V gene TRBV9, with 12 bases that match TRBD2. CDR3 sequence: CASSAPTSGGTDTQYF. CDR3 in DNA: TGTGCCAGCAGCGCCCCTACTAGCGGGGGGACAGATACGCAGTATTTT.